The clone carrying this T cell receptor (beta chain) occurred a few times. What it binds is not known. These data are taken from a study of T-cell memory formation after mild COVID-19. Notes on the study in general: A balance of CD4 and CD8 characterized clones contracting day 15 to 85, whereas later expanders leaned CD4+.

This CDR3 spans 15 amino acids. The germline CDR1 and CDR2 sequences are SNHLY and FYNNEI. J gave up 2 bases and V 7 bases, and 9 bases lay outside the gene matches. Constant-segment primers and 5'RACE yielded cDNA libraries for TCR alpha and TCR beta, each carrying sample barcodes and UMIs. TCRdb itself ran the 5' RACE reads through MiXCR, one entry per CDR3 protein. The data hold about 190,000 distinct CDR3 sequences, with about 17% observed a single time. This rearrangement joins TRBV2 to TRBJ2-3, with TRBD1 matching over 7 bases. Sequenced sample: PBMCs or a T cell subset sorted from them (not recorded which). This TCR derives from an adult woman who had mild COVID-19 (a few samples of this study predate the infection). Cell type and time point are not known. In nucleotides, the CDR3 is TGTGCCAGCACCGTGACAGGGTCTTTCACAGATACGCAGTATTTT. Its protein product is CASTVTGSFTDTQYF.